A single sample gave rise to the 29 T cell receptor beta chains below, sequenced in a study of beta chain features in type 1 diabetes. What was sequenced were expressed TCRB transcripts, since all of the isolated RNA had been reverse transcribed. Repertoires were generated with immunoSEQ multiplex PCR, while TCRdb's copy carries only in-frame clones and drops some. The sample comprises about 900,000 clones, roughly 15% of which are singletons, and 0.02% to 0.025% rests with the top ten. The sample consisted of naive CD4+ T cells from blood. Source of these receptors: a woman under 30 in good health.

The CDR3 is CASSWQGIYEQYF. CDR3 coding DNA: TGTGCCAGCAGCTGGCAGGGCATCTACGAGCAGTACTTC. This chain connects TRBV5-6 to TRBJ2-7, with a possible D match to TRBD1 (5 bases). The CDR3 covers 13 residues. Trimming shortened V by 3 bases and J by 3 bases, and 10 bases separated the two germline ends. Germline CDR1 reads SGHDT; CDR2 reads YYEEEE. The full variable domain, with the rest looked up from reference TRBV5-6 and TRBJ2-7, is DAGVTQSPTHLIKTRGQQVTLRCSPKSGHDTVSWYQQALGQGPQFIFQYYEEEERQRGNFPDRFSGHQFPNYSSELNVNALLLGDSALYLCASSWQGIYEQYFGPGTRLTVT.

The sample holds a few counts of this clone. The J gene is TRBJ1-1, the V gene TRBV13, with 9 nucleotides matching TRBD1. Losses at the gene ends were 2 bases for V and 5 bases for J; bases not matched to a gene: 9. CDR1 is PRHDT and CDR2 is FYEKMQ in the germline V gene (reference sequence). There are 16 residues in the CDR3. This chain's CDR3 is CASSLIRGQGRTEAFF. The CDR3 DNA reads TGTGCCAGCAGCTTAATTCGAGGACAGGGGAGGACTGAAGCTTTCTTT. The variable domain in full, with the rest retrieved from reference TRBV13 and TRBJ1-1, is AAGVIQSPRHLIKEKRETATLKCYPIPRHDTVYWYQQGPGQDPQFLISFYEKMQSDKGSIPDRFSAQQFSDYHSELNMSSLELGDSALYFCASSLIRGQGRTEAFFGQGTRLTVV.

The CDR3 here is CASSRDTTQETQYF. DNA for the CDR3: TGTGCCAGCAGCCGGGACACAACCCAAGAGACCCAGTACTTC. The chain combines TRBV7-2 with TRBJ2-5; D is perhaps TRBD1 (6 bases). Germline CDR1 and CDR2: SGHTA and FQGNSA. The CDR3 is 14 residues long. Between the trimmed V and J ends, which lost 5 bases and 1 base, there was a span of 11 bases.

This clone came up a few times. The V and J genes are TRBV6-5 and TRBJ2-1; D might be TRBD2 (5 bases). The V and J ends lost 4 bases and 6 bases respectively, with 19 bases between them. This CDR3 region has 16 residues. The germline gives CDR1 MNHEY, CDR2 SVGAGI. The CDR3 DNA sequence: TGTGCCAGCAGTTCGATTCAGGCCAGAGCGGTCAATGAGCAGTTCTTC. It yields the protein CASSSIQARAVNEQFF.

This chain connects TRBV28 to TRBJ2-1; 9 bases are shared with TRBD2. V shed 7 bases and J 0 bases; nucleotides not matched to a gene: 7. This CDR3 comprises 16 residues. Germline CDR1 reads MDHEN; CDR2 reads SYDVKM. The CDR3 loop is CASTNSGSSSYNEQFF. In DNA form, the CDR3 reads TGTGCCAGCACCAATAGCGGGAGTAGCTCCTACAATGAGCAGTTCTTC.

The CDR3 region has the DNA TGTGCCAGCAGCTTGTCGGCAGTTGCGGATACGCAGTATTTT. As protein: CASSLSAVADTQYF. This rearrangement joins TRBV5-4 to TRBJ2-3; D is unclear. Trimming took off 1 base at V and 6 bases at J, with 12 bases between the two ends. Germline loops: CDR1 SGHNT, CDR2 YYREEE (reference sequence). The CDR3 contains 14 residues.

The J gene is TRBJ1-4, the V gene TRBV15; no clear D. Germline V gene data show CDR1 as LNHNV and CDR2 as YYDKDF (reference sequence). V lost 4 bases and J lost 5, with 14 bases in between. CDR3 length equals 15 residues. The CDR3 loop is CATSTRRDPNEKLFF. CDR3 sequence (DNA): TGTGCCACCAGCACCCGGAGGGATCCCAATGAAAAACTGTTTTTT.

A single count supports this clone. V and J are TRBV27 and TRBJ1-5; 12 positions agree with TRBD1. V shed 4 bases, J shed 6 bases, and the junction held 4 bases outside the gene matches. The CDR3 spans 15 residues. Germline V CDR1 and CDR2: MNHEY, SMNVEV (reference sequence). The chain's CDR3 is CASSSGQGAGQPQHF. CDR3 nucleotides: TGTGCCAGCAGTTCGGGACAGGGGGCGGGTCAGCCCCAGCATTTT.

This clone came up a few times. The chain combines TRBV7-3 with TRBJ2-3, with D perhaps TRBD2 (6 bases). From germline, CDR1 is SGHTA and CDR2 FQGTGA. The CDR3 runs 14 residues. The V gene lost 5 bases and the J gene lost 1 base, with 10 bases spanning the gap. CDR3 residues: CASSQEGRTDTQYF. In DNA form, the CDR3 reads TGTGCCAGCAGCCAGGAGGGCCGCACAGATACGCAGTATTTT. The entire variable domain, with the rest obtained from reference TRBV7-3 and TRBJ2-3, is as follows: GAGVSQTPSNKVTEKGKYVELRCDPISGHTALYWYRQSLGQGPEFLIYFQGTGAADDSGLPNDRFFAVRPEGSVSTLKIQRTERGDSAVYLCASSQEGRTDTQYFGPGTRLTVL.

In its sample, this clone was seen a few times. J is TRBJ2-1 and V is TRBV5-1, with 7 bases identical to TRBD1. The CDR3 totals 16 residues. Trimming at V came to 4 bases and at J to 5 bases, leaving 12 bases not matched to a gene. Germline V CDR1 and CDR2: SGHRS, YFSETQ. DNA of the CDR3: TGCGCCAGCAGCCACCGGGAAATTACAGGGGACAATGAGCAGTTCTTC. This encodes CASSHREITGDNEQFF.

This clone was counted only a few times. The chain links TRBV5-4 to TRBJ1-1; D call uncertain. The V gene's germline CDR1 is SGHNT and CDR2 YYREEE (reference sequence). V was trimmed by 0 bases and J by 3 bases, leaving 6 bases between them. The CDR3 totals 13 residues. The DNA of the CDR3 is TGTGCCAGCAGCTTGGAGATGCACACTGAAGCTTTCTTT. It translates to CASSLEMHTEAFF.

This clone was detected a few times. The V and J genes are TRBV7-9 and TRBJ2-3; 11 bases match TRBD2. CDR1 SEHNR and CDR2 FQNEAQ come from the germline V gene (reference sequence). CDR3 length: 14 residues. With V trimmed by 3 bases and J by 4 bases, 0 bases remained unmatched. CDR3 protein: CASSLGLAADTQYF. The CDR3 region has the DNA TGTGCCAGCAGCTTGGGACTAGCGGCAGATACGCAGTATTTT.

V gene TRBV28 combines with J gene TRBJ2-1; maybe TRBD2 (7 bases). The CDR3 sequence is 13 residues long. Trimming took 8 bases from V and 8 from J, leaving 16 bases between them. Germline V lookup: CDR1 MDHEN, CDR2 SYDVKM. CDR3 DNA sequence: TGTGCCAGCGAAGGGGGGGGGATCCATGAGCAGTTCTTC. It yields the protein CASEGGGIHEQFF.

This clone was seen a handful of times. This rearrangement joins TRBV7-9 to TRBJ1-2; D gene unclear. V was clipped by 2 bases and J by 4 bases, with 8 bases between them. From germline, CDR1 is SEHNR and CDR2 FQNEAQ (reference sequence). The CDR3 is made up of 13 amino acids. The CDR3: CASSLSSGYGYTF. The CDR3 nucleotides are TGTGCCAGCAGCTTAAGTAGTGGCTATGGCTACACCTTC.

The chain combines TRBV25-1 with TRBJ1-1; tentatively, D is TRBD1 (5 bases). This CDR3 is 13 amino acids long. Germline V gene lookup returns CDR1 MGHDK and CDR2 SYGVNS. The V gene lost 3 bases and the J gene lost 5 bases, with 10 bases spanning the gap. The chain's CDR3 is CASSEGRGTEAFF. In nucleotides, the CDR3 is TGTGCCAGCAGTGAGGGGCGGGGGACTGAAGCTTTCTTT.

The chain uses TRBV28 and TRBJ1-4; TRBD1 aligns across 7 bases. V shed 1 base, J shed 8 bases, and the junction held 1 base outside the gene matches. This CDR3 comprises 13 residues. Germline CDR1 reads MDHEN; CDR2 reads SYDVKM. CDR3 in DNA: TGTGCCAGCAGTTTATACAGGGGAGAAAAACTGTTTTTT. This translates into CASSLYRGEKLFF. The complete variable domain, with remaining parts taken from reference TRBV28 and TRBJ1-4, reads DVKVTQSSRYLVKRTGEKVFLECVQDMDHENMFWYRQDPGLGLRLIYFSYDVKMKEKGDIPEGYSVSREKKERFSLILESASTNQTSMYLCASSLYRGEKLFFGSGTQLSVL.

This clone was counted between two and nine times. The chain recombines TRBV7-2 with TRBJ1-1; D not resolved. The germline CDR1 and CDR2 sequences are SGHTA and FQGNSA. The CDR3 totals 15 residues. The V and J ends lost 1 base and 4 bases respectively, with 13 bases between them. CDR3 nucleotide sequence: TGTGCCAGCAGCTTAGTGTTCGGGGAGGGCACTGAAGCTTTCTTT. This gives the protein CASSLVFGEGTEAFF.

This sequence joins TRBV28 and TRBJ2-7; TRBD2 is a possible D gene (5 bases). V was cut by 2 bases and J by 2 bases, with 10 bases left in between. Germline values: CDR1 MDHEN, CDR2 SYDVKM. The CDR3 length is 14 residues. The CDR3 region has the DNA TGTGCCAGCAGTTTAGCGGGTCTAACCTACGAGCAGTACTTC. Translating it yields CASSLAGLTYEQYF.

The CDR3 DNA is TGTGCCATACGGGGAGCGAACTATGGCTACACCTTC. Amino acids: CAIRGANYGYTF. This rearrangement joins TRBV6-5 to TRBJ1-2; D call uncertain. This CDR3 is built from 12 residues. From germline, CDR1 is MNHEY and CDR2 SVGAGI. The V end lost 10 bases, the J end lost 2 bases, and 11 bases lay between the germline ends.

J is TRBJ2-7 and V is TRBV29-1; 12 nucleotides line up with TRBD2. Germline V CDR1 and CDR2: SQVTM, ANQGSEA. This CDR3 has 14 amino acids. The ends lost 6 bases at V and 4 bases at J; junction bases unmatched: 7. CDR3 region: CSVHTSGRIYEQYF. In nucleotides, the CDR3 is TGCAGCGTGCACACTAGCGGGAGGATATACGAGCAGTACTTC.

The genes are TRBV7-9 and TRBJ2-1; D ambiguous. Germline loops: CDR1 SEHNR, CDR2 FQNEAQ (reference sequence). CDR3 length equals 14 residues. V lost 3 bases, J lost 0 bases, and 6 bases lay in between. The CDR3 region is CASSFESSYNEQFF. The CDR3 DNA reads TGTGCCAGCAGCTTTGAAAGCTCCTACAATGAGCAGTTCTTC.

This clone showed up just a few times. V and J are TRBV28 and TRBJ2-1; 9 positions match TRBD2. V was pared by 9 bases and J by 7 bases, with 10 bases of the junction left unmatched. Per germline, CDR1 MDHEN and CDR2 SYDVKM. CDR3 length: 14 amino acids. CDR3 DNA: TGTGCCAGTAGAGAAGCGGGAGGCGGGAATGAGCAGTTCTTC. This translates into CASREAGGGNEQFF.

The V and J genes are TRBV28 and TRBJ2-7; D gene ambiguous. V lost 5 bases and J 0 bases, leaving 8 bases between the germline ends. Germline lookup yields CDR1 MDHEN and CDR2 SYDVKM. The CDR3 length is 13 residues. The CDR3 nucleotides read TGTGCCAGCAGTCTATTGTTCTCCTACGAGCAGTACTTC. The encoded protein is CASSLLFSYEQYF.

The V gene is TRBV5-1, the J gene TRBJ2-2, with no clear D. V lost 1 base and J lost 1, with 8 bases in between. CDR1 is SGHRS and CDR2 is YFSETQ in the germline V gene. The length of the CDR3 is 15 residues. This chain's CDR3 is CASSLFGLNTGELFF. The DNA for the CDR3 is TGCGCCAGCAGCTTGTTTGGCTTGAACACCGGGGAGCTGTTTTTT.

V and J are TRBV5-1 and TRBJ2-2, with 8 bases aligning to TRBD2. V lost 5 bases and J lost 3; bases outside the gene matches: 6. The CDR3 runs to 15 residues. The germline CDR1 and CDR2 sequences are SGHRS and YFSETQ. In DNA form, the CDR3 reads TGCGCCAGCAGGAAAAGCGGGAGCTACACCGGGGAGCTGTTTTTT. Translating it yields CASRKSGSYTGELFF.

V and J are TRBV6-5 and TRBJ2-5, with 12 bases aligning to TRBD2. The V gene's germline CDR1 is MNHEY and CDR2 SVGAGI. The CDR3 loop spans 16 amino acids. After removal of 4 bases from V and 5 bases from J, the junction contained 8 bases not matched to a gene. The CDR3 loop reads CASSFLAGGPSETQYF. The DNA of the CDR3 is TGTGCCAGCAGTTTCCTAGCGGGAGGGCCGTCTGAGACCCAGTACTTC.

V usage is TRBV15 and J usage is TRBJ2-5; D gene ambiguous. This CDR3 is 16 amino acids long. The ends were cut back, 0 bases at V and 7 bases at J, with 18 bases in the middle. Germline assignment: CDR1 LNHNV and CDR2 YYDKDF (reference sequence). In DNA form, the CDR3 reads TGTGCCACCAGCAGAGAGAGTATCCCCTCGTTGGGGACCCAGTACTTC. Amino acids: CATSRESIPSLGTQYF.

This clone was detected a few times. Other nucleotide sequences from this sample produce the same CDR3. The chain's CDR3 is CASSLGLAGITDTQYF. In DNA, the CDR3 is TGCGCCAGCAGCTTGGGACTAGCGGGAATCACAGATACGCAGTATTTT. This chain uses TRBV5-1 with TRBJ2-3, with 11 bases fitting TRBD2. CDR3 length: 16 residues. Germline trimming cut 0 bases from V and 2 bases from J; bases unmatched to any gene: 2. Germline V gives CDR1 SGHRS, CDR2 YFSETQ.

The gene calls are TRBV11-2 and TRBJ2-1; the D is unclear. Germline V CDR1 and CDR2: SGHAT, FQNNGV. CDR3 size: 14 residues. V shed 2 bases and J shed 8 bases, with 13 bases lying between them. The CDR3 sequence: CASSLSLASDEQFF. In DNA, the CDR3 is TGTGCCAGCAGCTTATCTCTCGCGTCCGATGAGCAGTTCTTC.